This T cell receptor (beta chain) was sequenced for a study of CD8+CD57+ T cells in acquired aplastic anemia. Background on the study: DNA per sorted CD4+ or CD8+ sample ranged roughly 0.17 to 27.4 ug, averaging approximately 3.3 ug. Study-wide findings and caveats: Significant differences in CD8+ Simpson's diversity were not observed between patients and controls. Comparison of patients with controls identified about 27 shared CD8+ CDR3 sequences.

The template for TCR beta VDJ and CDR3 sequence profiling was genomic DNA. Each CDR3 protein is one row after TCRdb ran MiXCR on the reads. This table holds roughly 200,000 distinct CDR3 sequences, nearly 65% found once. Sequencing was done on patients that had shown CD8+CD57+ cell expansion by flow cytometry. Every patient had severe acquired aplastic anemia. This clonotype was detected many times. The antigen is undetermined. Sequenced material: sorted CD4+, CD8+, or CD8+CD57+ T cells (not recorded which) from PBMCs. The TCR originated in a human donor with aplastic anemia.

For the CDR3, the DNA is TGCGCCAGCAGCCAAGCGACAGGGGGGAATGGCTACACCTTC. Its translation: CASSQATGGNGYTF. The chain links TRBV4-1 to TRBJ1-2; 9 nucleotides agree with TRBD1. The CDR3 has 14 residues. V lost 1 base, J lost 6 bases, and 3 bases stayed unmatched. Germline loops: CDR1 MGHRA, CDR2 YSYEKL.